This T cell receptor (beta chain) was sequenced in a study of cytomegalovirus exposure and HLA in healthy donors. Findings and caveats of the study: HLA-A and HLA-B allele assignments for most subjects were reportedly predicted accurately using TCR beta sequences. Across all donors, roughly uniform sequencing depth was an assumption of the presence/absence analyses.

This PCR relied on a set of 60 Vbeta primers and 13 Jbeta primers. TCRdb keeps only in-frame clones here, not all; method: immunoSEQ multiplex PCR. The data contain 130,000 or so clones, around 9% of them singletons. About this clone itself: Its antigen is not known.

The origin of this receptor is a woman aged 40 to 49 in good health and CMV-seropositive. Specimen: PBMCs.

The CDR3 DNA sequence: TGTGCCAGCAGCCCCGGGGGAGCTGGCTACACCTTC. Residues: CASSPGGAGYTF. The chain links TRBV2 to TRBJ1-2, with D perhaps TRBD1 (5 bases). Germline-derived CDR1 and CDR2 are SNHLY and FYNNEI. This CDR3 contains 12 residues. Trimming stripped 6 bases from V and 7 bases from J, with 12 bases between. The full variable domain, its missing parts supplied by reference TRBV2 and TRBJ1-2, is EPEVTQTPSHQVTQMGQEVILRCVPISNHLYFYWYRQILGQKVEFLVSFYNNEISEKSEIFDDQFSVERPDGSNFTLKIRSTKLEDSAMYFCASSPGGAGYTFGSGTRLTVV.